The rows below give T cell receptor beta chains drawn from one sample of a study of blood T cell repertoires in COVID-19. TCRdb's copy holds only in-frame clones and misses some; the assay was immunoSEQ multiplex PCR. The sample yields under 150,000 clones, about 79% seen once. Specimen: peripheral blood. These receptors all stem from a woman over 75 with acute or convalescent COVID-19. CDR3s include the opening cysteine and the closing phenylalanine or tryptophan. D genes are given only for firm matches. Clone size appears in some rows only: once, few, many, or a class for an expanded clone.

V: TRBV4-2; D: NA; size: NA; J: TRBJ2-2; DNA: TGTGCCAGCAGCCAAGTCCGAACGGAGTACTCCGGGGAGCTGTTTTTT; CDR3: CASSQVRTEYSGELFF
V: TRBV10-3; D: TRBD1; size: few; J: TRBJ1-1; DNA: TGTGCCATCAGTGAGTTAGGGGGCGCTTCATTATCTGAAGCTTTCTTT; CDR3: CAISELGGASLSEAFF
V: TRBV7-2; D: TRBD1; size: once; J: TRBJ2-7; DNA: TGTGCCAGCAGCCCCGGACAGGGTACCGAGCAGTACTTC; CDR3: CASSPGQGTEQYF
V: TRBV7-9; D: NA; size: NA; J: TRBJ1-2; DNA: TGTGCCAGCAGCTTATGGCCCGACGGGACAAGCTTC; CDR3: CASSLWPDGTSF
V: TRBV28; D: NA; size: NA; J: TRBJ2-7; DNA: TGTGCCAGCACCCAAGGACTGACCTACGAGCAGTACTTC; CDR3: CASTQGLTYEQYF
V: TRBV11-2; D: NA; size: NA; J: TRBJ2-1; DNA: TGTGCCAGCAGCTTAGGGGTCCTGGCGGGGGAGGGGGATGAGCAGTTCTTC; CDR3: CASSLGVLAGEGDEQFF
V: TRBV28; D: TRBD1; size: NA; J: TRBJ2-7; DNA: TGTGCCAGCAGTTTATTTGCCCAAGGACAGGGAAGGTTCGAGCAGTACTTC; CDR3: CASSLFAQGQGRFEQYF
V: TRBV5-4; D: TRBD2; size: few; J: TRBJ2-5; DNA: TGTGCCAGCAGCTTGGGTGGCCTAGCGGGGGGTTCTCAAGAGACCCAGTACTTC; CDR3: CASSLGGLAGGSQETQYF
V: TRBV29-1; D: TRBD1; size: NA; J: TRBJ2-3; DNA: TGCAGCGTGGGGACAGGGAGGGCAGATACGCAGTATTTT; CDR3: CSVGTGRADTQYF
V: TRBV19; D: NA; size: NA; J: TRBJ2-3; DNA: TGTGCCAGTAAACTACAGGCCCGCACAGATACGCAGTATTTT; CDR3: CASKLQARTDTQYF
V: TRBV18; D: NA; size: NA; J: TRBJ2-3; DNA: TGTGCCAGCTCACCACCTCGCAGGGTGGGCGCAGATACGCAGTATTTT; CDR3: CASSPPRRVGADTQYF
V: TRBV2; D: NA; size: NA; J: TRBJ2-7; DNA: TGTGCCAGTCGACTGATAATCTCCTACGAGCAGTACTTC; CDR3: CASRLIISYEQYF
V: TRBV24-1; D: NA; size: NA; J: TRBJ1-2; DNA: TGTGCCACCAGTTCTGGGAGCGGCTATGGCTACACCTTC; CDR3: CATSSGSGYGYTF
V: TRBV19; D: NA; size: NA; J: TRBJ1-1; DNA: TGTGCCAGTAGTGAGGGATTGAACACTGAAGCTTTCTTT; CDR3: CASSEGLNTEAFF
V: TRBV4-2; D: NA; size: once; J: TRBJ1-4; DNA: TGTGCCAGCAGCTATAGGACAGCCGAGAATGAAAAACTGTTTTTT; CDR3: CASSYRTAENEKLFF
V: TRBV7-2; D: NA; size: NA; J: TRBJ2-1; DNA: TGTGCCAGCAGCTTAGGGGCGGGTTTGGATGAGCAGTTCTTC; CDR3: CASSLGAGLDEQFF
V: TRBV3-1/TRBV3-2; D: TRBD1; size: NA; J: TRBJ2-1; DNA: TGTGCCAGCAGCTCTCAGCGGACAGGGACGGATGAGCAGTTCTTC; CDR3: CASSSQRTGTDEQFF
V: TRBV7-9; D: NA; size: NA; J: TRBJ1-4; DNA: TGTGCCAGCAGCCCAGGGACAACTAATGAAAAACTGTTTTTT; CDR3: CASSPGTTNEKLFF
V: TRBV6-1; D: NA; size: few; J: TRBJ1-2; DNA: TGTGCCAGCAGTGAGGGGCCGACTAACTATGGCTACACCTTC; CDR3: CASSEGPTNYGYTF
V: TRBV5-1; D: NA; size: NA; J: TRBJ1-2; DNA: TGCGCCAGCAGCTCAAACAGGGTTGGCTACACCTTC; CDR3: CASSSNRVGYTF
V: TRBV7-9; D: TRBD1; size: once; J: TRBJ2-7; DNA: TGTGCCAGCAGCTTAGGGGACAGCCAATCCTACGAGCAGTACTTC; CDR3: CASSLGDSQSYEQYF
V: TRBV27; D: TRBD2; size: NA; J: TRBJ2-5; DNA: TGTGCCAGCAGGTTACTGGGACTAGCGGGAGGGATCCAAGAGACCCAGTACTTC; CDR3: CASRLLGLAGGIQETQYF
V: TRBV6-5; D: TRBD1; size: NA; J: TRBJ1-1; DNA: TGTGCCAGCAGCTGGGCCCCGGACAGGAGCACTGAAGCTTTCTTT; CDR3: CASSWAPDRSTEAFF
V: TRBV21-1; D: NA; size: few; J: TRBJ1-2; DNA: TGTGCCAGCAGCTCCCGGGACAGGGTCTATGGCTACACCTTC; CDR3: CASSSRDRVYGYTF
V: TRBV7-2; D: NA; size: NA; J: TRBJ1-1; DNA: TGTGCCAGCAGCTGGCGTGCGAGGGAAATATCAGCTTTCTTT; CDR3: CASSWRAREISAFF
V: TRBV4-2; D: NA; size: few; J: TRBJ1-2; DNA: TGTGCCAGCAGCCAATCAGGGGACTATGGCTACACCTTC; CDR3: CASSQSGDYGYTF
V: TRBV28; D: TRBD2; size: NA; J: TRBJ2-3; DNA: TGTGCCAGCAGTTTATTAAGAGCGGGGGACACAGATACGCAGTATTTT; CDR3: CASSLLRAGDTDTQYF
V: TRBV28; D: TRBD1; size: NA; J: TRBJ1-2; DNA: TGTGCCAGCAGTGAGACAGGGGGCCCGTTGGGGGGCTACACCTTC; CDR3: CASSETGGPLGGYTF
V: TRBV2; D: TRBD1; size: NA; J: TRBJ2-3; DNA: TGTGCCAGCACTCAGACAGGGGCGCCGGATACGCAGTATTTT; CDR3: CASTQTGAPDTQYF